The clone carrying this TCR beta chain was detected once. CDR1 and CDR2 (germline): SGHTA, FQGTGA. This CDR3 has 14 amino acids. V lost 5 bases, J lost 4 bases, and 15 bases lay in between. The data stem from a study of shared clonotypes between healthy human individuals. Only in-frame clones appear in the TCRdb table, and some are missing; sequencing was by immunoSEQ multiplex PCR. Of approximately 940,000 clones in the sample, around three quarters are singletons; the top ten hold about 1.5%. The chain employs TRBV7-3 and TRBJ2-7; D may be TRBD2 (6 bases). This TCR was recovered from a man aged 18 to 29 in good health. Sequences were obtained from memory CD4+ T cells sorted from blood. Subset noted: CD45RA-negative fraction. CDR3 in DNA: TGTGCCAGCAGCATAGGGACTGGAGGATACGAGCAGTACTTC. Encoded protein: CASSIGTGGYEQYF.